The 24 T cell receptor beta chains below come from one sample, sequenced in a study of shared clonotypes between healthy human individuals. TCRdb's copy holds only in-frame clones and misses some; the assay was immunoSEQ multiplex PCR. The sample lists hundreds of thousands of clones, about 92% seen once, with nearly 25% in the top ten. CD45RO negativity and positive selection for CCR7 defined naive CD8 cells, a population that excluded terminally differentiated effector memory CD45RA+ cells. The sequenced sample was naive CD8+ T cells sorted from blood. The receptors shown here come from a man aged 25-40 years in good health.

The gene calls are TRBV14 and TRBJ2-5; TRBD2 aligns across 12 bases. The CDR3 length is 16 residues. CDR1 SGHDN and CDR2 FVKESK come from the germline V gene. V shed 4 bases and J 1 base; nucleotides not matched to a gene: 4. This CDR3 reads CASSPLTSGSQETQYF. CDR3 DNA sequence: TGTGCCAGCAGCCCTTTGACTAGCGGGAGCCAAGAGACCCAGTACTTC.

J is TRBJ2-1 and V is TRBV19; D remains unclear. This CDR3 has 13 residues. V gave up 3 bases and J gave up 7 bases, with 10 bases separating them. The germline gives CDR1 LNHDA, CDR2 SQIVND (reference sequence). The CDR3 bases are TGTGCCAGTAGTATGGCGGCCGCTAATGAGCAGTTCTTC. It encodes CASSMAAANEQFF.

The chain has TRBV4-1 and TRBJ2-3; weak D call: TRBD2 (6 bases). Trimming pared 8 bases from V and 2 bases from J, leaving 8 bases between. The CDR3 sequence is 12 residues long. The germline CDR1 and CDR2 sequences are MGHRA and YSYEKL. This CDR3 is CASLDYTDTQYF. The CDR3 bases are TGCGCCAGCTTGGACTACACAGATACGCAGTATTTT.

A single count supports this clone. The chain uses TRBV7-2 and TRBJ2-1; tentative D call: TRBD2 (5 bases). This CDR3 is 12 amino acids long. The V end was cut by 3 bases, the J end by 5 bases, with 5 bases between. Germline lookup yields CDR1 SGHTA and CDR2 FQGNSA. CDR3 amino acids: CASSFGNNEQFF. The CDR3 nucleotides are TGTGCCAGCAGCTTCGGGAACAATGAGCAGTTCTTC.

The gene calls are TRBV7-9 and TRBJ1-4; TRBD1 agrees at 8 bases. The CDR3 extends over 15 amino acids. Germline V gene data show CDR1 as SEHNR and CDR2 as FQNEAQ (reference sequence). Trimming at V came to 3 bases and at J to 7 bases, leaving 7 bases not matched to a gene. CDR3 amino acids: CASSFDRGASEKLFF. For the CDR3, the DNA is TGTGCCAGCAGCTTCGACAGGGGCGCGAGTGAAAAACTGTTTTTT.

This chain's CDR3 is CATRTGGSYGYTF. In DNA form, the CDR3 reads TGTGCCACCAGGACAGGGGGGTCCTATGGCTACACCTTC. J is TRBJ1-2 and V is TRBV15; TRBD1 aligns across 9 bases. The CDR3 is made up of 13 amino acids. CDR1 and CDR2 (germline): LNHNV, YYDKDF (reference sequence). Losses at the gene ends were 6 bases for V and 4 bases for J; bases not matched to a gene: 3.

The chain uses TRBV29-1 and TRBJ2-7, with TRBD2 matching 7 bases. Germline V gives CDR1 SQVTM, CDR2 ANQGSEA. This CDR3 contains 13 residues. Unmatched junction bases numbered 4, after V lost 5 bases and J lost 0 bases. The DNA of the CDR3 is TGCAGCGTTTGGGGGGGGAGCTCCTACGAGCAGTACTTC. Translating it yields CSVWGGSSYEQYF.

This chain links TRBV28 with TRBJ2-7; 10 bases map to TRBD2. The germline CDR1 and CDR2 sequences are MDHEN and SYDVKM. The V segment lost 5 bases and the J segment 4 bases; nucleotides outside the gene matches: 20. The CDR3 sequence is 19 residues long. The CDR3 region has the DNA TGTGCCAGCAGTACCAAGGGCCCGGGGTGGAAGCGGGAGGGTTACGAGCAGTACTTC. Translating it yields CASSTKGPGWKREGYEQYF.

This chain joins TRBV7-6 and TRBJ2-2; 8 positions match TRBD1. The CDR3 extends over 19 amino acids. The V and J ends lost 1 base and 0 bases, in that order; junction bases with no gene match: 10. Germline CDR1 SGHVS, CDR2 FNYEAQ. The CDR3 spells CASSLEQGVGSTNTGELFF. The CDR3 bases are TGTGCCAGCAGCTTAGAACAGGGGGTTGGTTCTACGAACACCGGGGAGCTGTTTTTT.

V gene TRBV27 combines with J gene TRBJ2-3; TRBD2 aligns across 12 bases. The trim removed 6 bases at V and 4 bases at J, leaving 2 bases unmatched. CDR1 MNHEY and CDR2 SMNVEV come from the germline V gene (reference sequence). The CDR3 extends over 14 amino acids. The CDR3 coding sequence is TGTGCCAGCAGGCTAGCGGGAGGGCCAGATACGCAGTATTTT. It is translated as CASRLAGGPDTQYF.

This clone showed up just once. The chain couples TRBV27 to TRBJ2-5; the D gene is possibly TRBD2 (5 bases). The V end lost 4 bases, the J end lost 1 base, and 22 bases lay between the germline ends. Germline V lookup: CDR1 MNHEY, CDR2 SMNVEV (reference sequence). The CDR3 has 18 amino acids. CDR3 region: CASSSYKRARTPQETQYF. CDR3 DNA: TGTGCCAGCAGTTCATACAAACGGGCTAGGACTCCCCAAGAGACCCAGTACTTC.

CDR3 bases: TGTGCCAGCAGCCGAGAAGGGGTAGGGGCAGATACGCAGTATTTT. Protein: CASSREGVGADTQYF. The chain is built from TRBV9 and TRBJ2-3, with a tentative D call TRBD1 (5 bases). The V end lost 4 bases, the J end lost 4 bases, and 16 bases lay between the germline ends. Germline assignment: CDR1 SGDLS and CDR2 YYNGEE. The CDR3 is made up of 15 amino acids.

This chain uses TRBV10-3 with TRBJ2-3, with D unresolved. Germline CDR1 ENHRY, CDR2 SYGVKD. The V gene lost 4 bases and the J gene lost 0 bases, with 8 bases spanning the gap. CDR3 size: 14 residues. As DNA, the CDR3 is TGTGCCATCAGTGGGGCAGCTAGCACAGATACGCAGTATTTT. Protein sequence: CAISGAASTDTQYF.

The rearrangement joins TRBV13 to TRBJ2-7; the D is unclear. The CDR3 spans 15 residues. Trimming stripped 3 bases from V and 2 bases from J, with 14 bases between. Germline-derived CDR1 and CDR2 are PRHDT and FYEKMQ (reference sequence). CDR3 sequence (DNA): TGTGCCAGCAGCTTCCCTCTTGACGGAACCTACGAGCAGTACTTC. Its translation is CASSFPLDGTYEQYF.

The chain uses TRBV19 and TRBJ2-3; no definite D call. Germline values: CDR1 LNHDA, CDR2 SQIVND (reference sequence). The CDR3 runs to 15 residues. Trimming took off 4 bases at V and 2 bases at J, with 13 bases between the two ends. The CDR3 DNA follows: TGTGCCAGTAGTACGATGACATTGGACACAGATACGCAGTATTTT. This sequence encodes CASSTMTLDTDTQYF.

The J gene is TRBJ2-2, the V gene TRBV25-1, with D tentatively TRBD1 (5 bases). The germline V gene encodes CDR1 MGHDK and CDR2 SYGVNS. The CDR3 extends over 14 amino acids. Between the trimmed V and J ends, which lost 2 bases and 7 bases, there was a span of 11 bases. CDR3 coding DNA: TGTGCCAGCAGTGAAATTCAGGGAATCGGGGAGCTGTTTTTT. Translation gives CASSEIQGIGELFF. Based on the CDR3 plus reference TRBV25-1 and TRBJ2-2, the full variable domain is EADIYQTPRYLVIGTGKKITLECSQTMGHDKMYWYQQDPGMELHLIHYSYGVNSTEKGDLSSESTVSRIRTEHFPLTLESARPSHTSQYLCASSEIQGIGELFFGEGSRLTVL.

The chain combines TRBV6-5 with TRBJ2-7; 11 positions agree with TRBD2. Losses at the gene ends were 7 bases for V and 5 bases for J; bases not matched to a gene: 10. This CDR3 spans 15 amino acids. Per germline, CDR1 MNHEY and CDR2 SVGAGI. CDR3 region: CASTPTSGSFHEQYF. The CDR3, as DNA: TGTGCCAGCACCCCAACTAGCGGGAGTTTCCACGAGCAGTACTTC.

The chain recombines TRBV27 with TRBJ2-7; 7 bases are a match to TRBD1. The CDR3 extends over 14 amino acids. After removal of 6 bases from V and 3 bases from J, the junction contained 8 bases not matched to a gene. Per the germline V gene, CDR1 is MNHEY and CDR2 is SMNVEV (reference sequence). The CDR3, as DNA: TGTGCCAGCAGACCGGGACAGTCCATCTACGAGCAGTACTTC. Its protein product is CASRPGQSIYEQYF.

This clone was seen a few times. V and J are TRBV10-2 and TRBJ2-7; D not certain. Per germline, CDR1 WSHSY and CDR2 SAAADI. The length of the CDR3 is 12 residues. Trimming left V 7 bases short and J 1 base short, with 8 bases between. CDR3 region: CASTRASYEQYF. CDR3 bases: TGCGCCAGCACTCGAGCGTCCTACGAGCAGTACTTC.

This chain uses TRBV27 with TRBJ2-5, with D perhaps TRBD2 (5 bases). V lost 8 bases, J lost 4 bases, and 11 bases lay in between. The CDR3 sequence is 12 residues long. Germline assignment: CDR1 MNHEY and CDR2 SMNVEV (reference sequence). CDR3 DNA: TGTGCCAGCCGAAGTGAGGGAGAGACCCAGTACTTC. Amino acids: CASRSEGETQYF.

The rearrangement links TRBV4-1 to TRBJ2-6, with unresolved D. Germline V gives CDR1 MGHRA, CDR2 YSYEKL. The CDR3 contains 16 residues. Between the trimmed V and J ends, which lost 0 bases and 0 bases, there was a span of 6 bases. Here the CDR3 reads CASSQDWSSGANVLTF. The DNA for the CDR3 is TGCGCCAGCAGCCAAGATTGGAGCTCTGGGGCCAACGTCCTGACTTTC.

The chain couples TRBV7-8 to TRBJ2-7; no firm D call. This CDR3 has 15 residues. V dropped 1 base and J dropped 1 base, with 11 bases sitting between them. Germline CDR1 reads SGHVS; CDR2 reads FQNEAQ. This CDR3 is CASSLEISVSYEQYF. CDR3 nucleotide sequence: TGTGCCAGCAGCTTAGAAATATCGGTTTCCTACGAGCAGTACTTC.

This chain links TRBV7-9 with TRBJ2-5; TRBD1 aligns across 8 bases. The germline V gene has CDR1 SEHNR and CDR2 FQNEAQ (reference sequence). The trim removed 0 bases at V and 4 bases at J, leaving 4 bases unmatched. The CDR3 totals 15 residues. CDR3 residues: CASSLAQGARETQYF. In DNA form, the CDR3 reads TGTGCCAGCAGCTTAGCGCAGGGGGCTAGAGAGACCCAGTACTTC.

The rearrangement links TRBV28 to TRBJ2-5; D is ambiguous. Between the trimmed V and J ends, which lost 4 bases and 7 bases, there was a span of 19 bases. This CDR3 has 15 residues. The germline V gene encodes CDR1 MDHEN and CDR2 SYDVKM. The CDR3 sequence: CASSSRRIVKGTQYF. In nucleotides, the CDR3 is TGTGCCAGCAGTTCGCGACGAATTGTTAAAGGGACCCAGTACTTC.